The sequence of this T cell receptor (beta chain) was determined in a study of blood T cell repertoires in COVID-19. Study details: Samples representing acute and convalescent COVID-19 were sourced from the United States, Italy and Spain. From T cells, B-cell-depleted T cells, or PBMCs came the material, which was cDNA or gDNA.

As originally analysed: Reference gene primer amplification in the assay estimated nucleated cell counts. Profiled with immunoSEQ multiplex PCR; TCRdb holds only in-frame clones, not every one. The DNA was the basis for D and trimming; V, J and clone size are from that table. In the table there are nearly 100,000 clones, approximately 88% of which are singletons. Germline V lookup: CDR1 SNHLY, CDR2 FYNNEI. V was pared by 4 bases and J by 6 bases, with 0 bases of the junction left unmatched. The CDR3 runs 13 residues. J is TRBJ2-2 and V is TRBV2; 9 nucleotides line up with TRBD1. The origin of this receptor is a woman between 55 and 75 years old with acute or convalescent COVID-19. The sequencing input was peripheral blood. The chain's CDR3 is CASSGQGAGELFF. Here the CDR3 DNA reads TGTGCCAGCAGTGGACAGGGGGCCGGGGAGCTGTTTTTT.